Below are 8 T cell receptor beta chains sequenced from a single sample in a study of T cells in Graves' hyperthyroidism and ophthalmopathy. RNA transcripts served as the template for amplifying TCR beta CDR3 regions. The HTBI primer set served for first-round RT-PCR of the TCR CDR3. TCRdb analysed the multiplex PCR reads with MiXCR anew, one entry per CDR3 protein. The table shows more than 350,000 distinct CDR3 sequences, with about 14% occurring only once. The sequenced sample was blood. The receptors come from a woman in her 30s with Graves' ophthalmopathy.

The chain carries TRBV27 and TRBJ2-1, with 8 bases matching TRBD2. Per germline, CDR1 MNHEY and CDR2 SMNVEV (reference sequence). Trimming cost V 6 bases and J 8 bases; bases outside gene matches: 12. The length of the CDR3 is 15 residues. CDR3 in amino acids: CASSVGGGRTYEQFF. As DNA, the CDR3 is TGTGCCAGCAGCGTCGGCGGGGGGCGAACCTATGAGCAGTTCTTC.

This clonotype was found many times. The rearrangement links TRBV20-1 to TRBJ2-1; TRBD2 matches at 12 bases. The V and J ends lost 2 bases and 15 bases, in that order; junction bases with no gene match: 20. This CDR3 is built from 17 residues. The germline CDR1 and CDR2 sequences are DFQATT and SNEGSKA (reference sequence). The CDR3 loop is CSARPRLAGVLGVKAFF. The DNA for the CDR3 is TGCAGTGCTAGACCCCGACTAGCGGGGGTCCTGGGGGTGAAGGCGTTCTTC.

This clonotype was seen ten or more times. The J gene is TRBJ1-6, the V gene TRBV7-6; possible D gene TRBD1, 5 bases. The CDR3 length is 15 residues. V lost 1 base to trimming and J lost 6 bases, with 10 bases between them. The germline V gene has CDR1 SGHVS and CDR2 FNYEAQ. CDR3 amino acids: CASSLEGDTNSPLHF. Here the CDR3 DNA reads TGTGCCAGCAGCTTAGAAGGGGATACTAATTCACCCCTCCACTTT.

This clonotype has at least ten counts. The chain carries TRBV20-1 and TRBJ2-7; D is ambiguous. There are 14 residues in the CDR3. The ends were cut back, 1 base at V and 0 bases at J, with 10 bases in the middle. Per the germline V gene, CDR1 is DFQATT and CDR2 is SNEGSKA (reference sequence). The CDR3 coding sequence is TGCAGTGCTAGAGTTGACCTTAACTCCTACGAGCAGTACTTC. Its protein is CSARVDLNSYEQYF.

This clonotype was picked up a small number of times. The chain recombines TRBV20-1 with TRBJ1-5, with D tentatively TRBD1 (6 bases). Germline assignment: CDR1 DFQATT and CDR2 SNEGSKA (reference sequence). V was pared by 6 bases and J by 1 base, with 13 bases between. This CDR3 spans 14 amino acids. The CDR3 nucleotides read TGCAGTGCAAACCCACAGGGCAGCAATCAGCCCCAGCATTTT. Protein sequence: CSANPQGSNQPQHF.

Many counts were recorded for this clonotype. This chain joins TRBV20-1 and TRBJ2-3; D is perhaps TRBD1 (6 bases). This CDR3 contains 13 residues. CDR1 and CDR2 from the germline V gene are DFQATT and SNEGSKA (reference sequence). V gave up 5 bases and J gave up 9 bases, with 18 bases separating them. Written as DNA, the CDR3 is TGCAGTGCTGGGGGCAATGAGGTTGGAACGCAGTATTTT. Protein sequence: CSAGGNEVGTQYF.

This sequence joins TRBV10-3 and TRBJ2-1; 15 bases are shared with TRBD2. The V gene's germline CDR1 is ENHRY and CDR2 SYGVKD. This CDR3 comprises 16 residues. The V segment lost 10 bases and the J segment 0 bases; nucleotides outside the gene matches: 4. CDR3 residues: CATGLAGGLSYNEQFF. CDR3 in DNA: TGTGCCACGGGACTAGCGGGGGGCCTCTCCTACAATGAGCAGTTCTTC.

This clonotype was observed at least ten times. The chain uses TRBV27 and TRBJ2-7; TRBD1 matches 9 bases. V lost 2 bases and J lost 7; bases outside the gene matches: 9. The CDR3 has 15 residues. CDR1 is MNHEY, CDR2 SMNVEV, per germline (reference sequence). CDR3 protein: CASSLDAQGAREQYF. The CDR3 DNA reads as TGTGCCAGCAGTTTAGACGCACAGGGGGCGCGAGAGCAGTACTTC.